This note documents a single TCR beta chain sequence. This clone was counted once. There is no known antigen for this receptor. No base-level quality is on record; no much larger clone is a single base apart. The donors were healthy, HIV-negative adults with no recently reported acute infections or vaccinations. Only Caucasian adults living in Nashville, Tennessee, USA were represented among the donors. CD4+ T cells were enriched through magnetic negative selection, after which naive cells were positively selected on CD45RA and the remaining negative fraction served as the memory subset. After blood collection by leukapheresis, PBMCs were isolated using Ficoll-Histopaque density gradient centrifugation and then cryopreserved in the vapor phase of liquid nitrogen. Analytical flow cytometry was used to check the purity and quantity of every magnetically sorted T cell population. Genomic DNA was isolated from each sorted fraction and quantified by UV absorbance on a Nanodrop 2000c.

The data are from a study of shared clonotypes between healthy human individuals (dated by TCRdb to about 2020). Concerning the study at large: The cohort included three men and a couple of women between 18 and 49 years of age. For each donor, CD4 naive and CD4 memory were each given three plates, CD8 naive was given two plates, and CD8 memory was given one plate. To estimate repertoire size and how much clonotype sharing occurs between individuals, the study deeply sequenced the blood TCR repertoires of about five healthy adults. To increase sequencing depth and limit assay-specific biases, different laboratories used diverse techniques to prepare libraries and sequence TCR repertoires. Per donor, leukapheresis produced somewhere between about 0.9 and 9 billion PBMCs.

Via the germline V gene (reference sequence), CDR1 is SGHNT and CDR2 YYREEE. Taken from cysteine to phenylalanine, the CDR3 has 15 residues. This entry keeps only the CDR3 DNA: 45 bases, framed from base 1. Trimming removed 2 bases from V and 4 bases from J; the gene matches leave 3 bases unexplained. Using the deep immunoSEQ assay, multiplex PCR amplified TCR CDR3 regions from genomic DNA. Extracted genomic DNA from each cell subset was spread evenly across all wells of several immunoSEQ 96-well plates, with each plate serving as a replicate. Each replicate PCR for sorted subsets received around 0.2 ug genomic DNA, equal to roughly 29,000 T cell genomes. The purified libraries were quantified using a Qubit 3.0 fluorometer, sized with a Bioanalyzer 2100, and then quantified again using the KAPA Library Quantification kit. Every immunoSEQ 96-well plate was sequenced on a dedicated single-read 150-cycle Illumina NextSeq 550 flow cell. The source study handled its data this way. Because the immunoSEQ output included only junctional sequences and no quality scores, the filtering could not be the same as the filtering used for full-length reads. Sequences were annotated with PyIR, a Python wrapper for IgBLAST v1.9, and V/J genes and CDR3 were assigned using IMGT germline references. Reads were removed for weak V/J assignments (E-value above 1e-6), missing CDR3, stop codons, out-of-frame junctions, or ambiguous translated residues. V3J clonotypes were defined by identical inferred V gene, J gene, and CDR3 amino acid sequence. To compute the percentage overlap between repertoires, the number of shared unique clonotypes was divided by the size of the smaller repertoire. RTK rarefaction, the Chao1 estimator, and Recon v2.1 estimates of unobserved clonotypes were used to assess repertoire richness. For all TCRbeta clonotypes obtained by the gDNA method from several donors, generation probabilities were computed with OLGA. Entries here come from immuneACCESS through TCRdb and include only in-frame sequences with V and J called. Some clones fail to appear in such tables; in the studies checked, an unresolved V gene covers under half of the shortfall, and the cause of the remainder is unknown. V, J and clone size were drawn from that table, and D and trimming were deduced from the DNA. A total of about 980,000 clones appear in this sample, over 75% of them only once. The top ten constitute approximately 1.5% of the sample.

Here is what the overall study found, with its caveats: The genetic and exposure-history diversity represented was limited by the small number of donors. Only blood was sampled, and tissue TCR repertoires likely differ from those in blood. Pairwise subsampling led to the expectation that sequencing depth would affect the degree of clonotype sharing among donors. Estimated clonotype richness was generally larger for naive than for memory subsets. Incomplete sequencing was indicated by rarefaction of sorted-subset datasets, despite the large sequencing depth. Compared with non-shared clonotypes, clonotypes shared by all four sorted-subset donors had higher generation probabilities. Across a few donors, roughly 5.4% of naive CD4, roughly 3.5% of naive CD8, 2.3% of memory CD4, and about 0.4% of memory CD8 clonotypes were shared.

The source material was memory CD4+ T cells sorted from blood. The cell subset or site label for this specimen denotes: CD45RA-negative fraction. This receptor was identified in a man aged 18 to 29 in good health. Recombination joined TRBV5-4 with TRBJ2-2; TRBD1 fits 9 bases in the junction. The DNA is TGTGCCAGCAGCTTACAGGGGGCGACCACCGGGGAGCTGTTTTTT. This encodes CASSLQGATTGELFF.